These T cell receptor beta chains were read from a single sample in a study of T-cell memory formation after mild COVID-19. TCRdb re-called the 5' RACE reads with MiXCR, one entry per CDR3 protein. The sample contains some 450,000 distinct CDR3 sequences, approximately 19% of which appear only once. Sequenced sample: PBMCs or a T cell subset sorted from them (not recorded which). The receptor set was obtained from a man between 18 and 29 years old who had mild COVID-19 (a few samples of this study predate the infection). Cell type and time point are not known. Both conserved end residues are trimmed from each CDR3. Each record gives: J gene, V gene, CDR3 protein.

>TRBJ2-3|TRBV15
ATSRVVGQGIIYTQY
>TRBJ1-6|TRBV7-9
ASSATGNDGPLH
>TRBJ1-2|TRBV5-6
ASSVLYYGYT
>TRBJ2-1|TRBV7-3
ASSLMGDEQF
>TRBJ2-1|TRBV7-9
ASSLTISIVS
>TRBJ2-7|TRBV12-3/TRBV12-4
ASSLGGLGQY
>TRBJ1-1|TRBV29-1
SVERLRTEAF
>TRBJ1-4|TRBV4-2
ASSQEGGGMEEKLF
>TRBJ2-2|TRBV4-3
ASSHRDGAGELF
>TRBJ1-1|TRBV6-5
ASSPQGLSTEAF
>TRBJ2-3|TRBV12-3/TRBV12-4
ASSLGLAGVDTQY
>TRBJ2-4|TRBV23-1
ASTLAGQKNIQY
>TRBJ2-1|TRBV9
ASSETLLARADEQF
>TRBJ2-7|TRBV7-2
ASSFLEHYEQY
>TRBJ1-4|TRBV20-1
SARWGDGEKLF
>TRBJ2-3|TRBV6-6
ASSYPGPTDTQY
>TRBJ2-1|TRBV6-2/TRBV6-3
ASSRIAGGSYNEQF
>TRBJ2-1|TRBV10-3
AISEAQGGGQF
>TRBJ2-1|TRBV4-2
ASSQLRGDYNEQF
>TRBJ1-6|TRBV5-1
ASSPGLVNSPLH
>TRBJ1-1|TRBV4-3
ASSQGHAVAGTEAF
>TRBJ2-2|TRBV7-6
ASSLEAGTGELF
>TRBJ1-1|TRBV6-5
ASSYNPGQGWPEAF
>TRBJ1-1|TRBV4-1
ASSQEGVGTLSSTEAF
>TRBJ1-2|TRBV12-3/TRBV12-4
ASSHFPGGYT
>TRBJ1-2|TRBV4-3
ASSARGIYGYT
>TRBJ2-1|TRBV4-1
ASSQANGIEQF
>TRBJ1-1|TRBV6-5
ASSWGSEAF
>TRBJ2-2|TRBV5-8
ASSLDLLAGGLQAGELF
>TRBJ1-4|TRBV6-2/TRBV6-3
ASSLQGGGNEKLF
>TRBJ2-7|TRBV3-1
ASSSATSGPPEQY
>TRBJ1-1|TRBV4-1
ASSQVYRIEAF
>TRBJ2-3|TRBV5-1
ASSLEASDTQY
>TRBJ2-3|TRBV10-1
ASSDSKGSDTQY
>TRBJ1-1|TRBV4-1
ASSHHRGAETEAF
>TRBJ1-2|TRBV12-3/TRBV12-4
ASSFNSYYGYT
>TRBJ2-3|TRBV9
ASSAARTDTQY
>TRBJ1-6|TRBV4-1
ASSQIGAYGPLH
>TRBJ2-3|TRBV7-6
ASSPYGFGAGGTDTQY
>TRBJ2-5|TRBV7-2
ASSLERAPSLREETQY
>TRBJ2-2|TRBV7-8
ASSLVQLSTGELF
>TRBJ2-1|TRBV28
ASSLWGEQF
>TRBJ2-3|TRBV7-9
ASSERGGPDTQY
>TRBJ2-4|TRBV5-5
ASSSGQGASIQY
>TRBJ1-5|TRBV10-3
AISDRVGGQPQH
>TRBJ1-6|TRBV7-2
ASSLNYGTANSPLH
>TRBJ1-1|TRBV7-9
ASKHGDTEAF
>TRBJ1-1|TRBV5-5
ASSLGWGLGTEAF
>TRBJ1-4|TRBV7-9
ASSSTTRDGGEKLF
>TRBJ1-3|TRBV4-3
ASSQDLTGSGNTIY
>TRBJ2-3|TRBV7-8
ASSLGWARADTQY
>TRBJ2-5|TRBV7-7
ASSLGTVGETQY
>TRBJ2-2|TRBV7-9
ASSLAAAGNTGELF
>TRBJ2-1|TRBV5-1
ASSLAAAGVYNEQF
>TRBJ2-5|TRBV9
ASSVSGQETQY
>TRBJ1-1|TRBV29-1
SAYGAGDTEAF
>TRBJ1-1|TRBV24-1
ATSDTVLPFYTEAF
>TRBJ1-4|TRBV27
ASRGGAREKLF
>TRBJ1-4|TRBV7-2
ASSLFLGNEKLF